This entry concerns a single T cell receptor (beta chain). Its antigen is currently not known. No base quality information exists; no much larger clone differs at one position. The source of the sample is a study of liver allograft versus peripheral blood T cells (dated by TCRdb to about 2020). About the full investigation: T cell receptor repertoires present within transplanted livers were compared with repertoires in the peripheral blood of liver transplant recipients. The paper's findings and limits, for the study overall: T cell receptor repertoires inside liver allografts were reported to be different from the repertoires detected in peripheral blood.

CDR1 is given as MNHEY and CDR2 as SMNVEV, both from the germline V gene (reference sequence). Reading from cysteine to phenylalanine, the CDR3 counts 13 amino acids. The CDR3 DNA has 39 bases and is translated from base 1. The germline ends are 14 bases apart after V is trimmed by 8 bases and J by 5 bases. This sample was sequenced with an Illumina MiSeq. Starting from the raw public reads, TCRdb applied fastp trimming at Q25, assembled clones with MiXCR and retained in-frame beta chains. Records with the same CDR3 protein are collapsed into one entry carrying the most frequent genes and DNA. This sample comprises thousands of distinct CDR3 sequences, 15% to 20% of them detected only once. Of the sample, 50% to 70% falls within the top ten clones.

In this chain, TRBV27 is recombined with TRBJ2-3; the D gene is perhaps TRBD2, from 6 matching bases. The receptor was derived from a human patient who had a liver transplant. Once a transplant has taken place, some T cells may be donor derived. The CDR3 here reads CASRRGEEDTQYF. The DNA reads as follows: TGTGCCAGCCGTCGCGGGGAAGAAGATACGCAGTATTTT.